Presented here are 4 T cell receptor beta chains from one specimen sequenced in a study of cytomegalovirus exposure and HLA in healthy donors. The PCR employed 60 Vbeta primers together with 13 Jbeta primers. Sequenced by immunoSEQ multiplex PCR; TCRdb stores in-frame clones only, minus some. The sample holds roughly 70,000 clones, around 80% seen once. Sequencing input: PBMCs. The origin of the receptors is a man aged 50 to 59 in good health and CMV-seronegative.

As to this clone: The junction shows a germline mismatch at one end, possibly a read error. This sequence joins TRBV7-3 and TRBJ2-3; possible D gene TRBD2, 5 bases. CDR1 is SGHTA, CDR2 FQGTGA, per germline. The CDR3 spans 14 residues. As DNA, the CDR3 is TGTGCCAGCAGCCTAACCCGGGGTACAGATACGCAGTATTTT. Translating it yields CASSLTRGTDTQYF.

This chain joins TRBV5-4 and TRBJ1-1; possible D gene TRBD1, 5 bases. V was shortened by 0 bases and J by 0 bases, with 9 bases between the two germline ends. The CDR3 is 15 residues long. Germline CDR1 SGHNT, CDR2 YYREEE (reference sequence). CDR3 sequence reads: CASSLGQGMNTEAFF. CDR3 bases: TGTGCCAGCAGCTTGGGGCAGGGTATGAACACTGAAGCTTTCTTT. Full variable domain (remainder filled in from reference TRBV5-4 and TRBJ1-1): ETGVTQSPTHLIKTRGQQVTLRCSSQSGHNTVSWYQQALGQGPQFIFQYYREEENGRGNFPPRFSGLQFPNYSSELNVNALELDDSALYLCASSLGQGMNTEAFFGQGTRLTVV.

With respect to this clone: A junction end diverges from the germline sequence, so it may reflect a read error. This chain connects TRBV5-4 to TRBJ2-2; 8 bases fit TRBD2. The CDR3 consists of 16 residues. Germline lookup yields CDR1 SGHNT and CDR2 YYREEE (reference sequence). As DNA, the CDR3 is TGTGCCAGCAGGTTGGGCGGGAGGACGCACACCGGGGAGCTGTTTTTT. It translates to CASRLGGRTHTGELFF.

The V gene is TRBV2, the J gene TRBJ1-2; no definite D call. The germline V gene encodes CDR1 SNHLY and CDR2 FYNNEI. The V end was cut by 2 bases, the J end by 3 bases, with 7 bases between. This CDR3 is built from 13 residues. The CDR3 DNA follows: TGTGCCAGCAGTGAAACGGGATACTATGGCTACACCTTC. Residues: CASSETGYYGYTF. Using reference TRBV2 and TRBJ1-2 for the parts outside the CDR3, the full variable domain is EPEVTQTPSHQVTQMGQEVILRCVPISNHLYFYWYRQILGQKVEFLVSFYNNEISEKSEIFDDQFSVERPDGSNFTLKIRSTKLEDSAMYFCASSETGYYGYTFGSGTRLTVV.